This entry lists 21 T cell receptor beta chains sequenced from one sample in a study of blood T cell repertoires in COVID-19. The assay was immunoSEQ multiplex PCR, and TCRdb's table has in-frame clones only and misses some. The sample consists of 65,000 or so clones, around 84% of them appearing once. Sequenced input: peripheral blood. All receptors come from a woman aged 65 to 85 with acute or convalescent COVID-19.

The gene calls are TRBV7-6 and TRBJ1-4; 8 bases match TRBD1. The CDR3 totals 18 residues. Germline V gene sequence: CDR1 SGHVS, CDR2 FNYEAQ. V lost 4 bases, J lost 7 bases, and 17 bases stayed unmatched. The CDR3 loop reads CASSSRPQGGISSEKLFF. DNA for the CDR3: TGTGCCAGCAGCTCCCGGCCACAGGGGGGTATATCGAGTGAAAAACTGTTTTTT.

This clone was seen just once. The chain combines TRBV6-5 with TRBJ2-1; 9 bases are shared with TRBD2. From germline, CDR1 is MNHEY and CDR2 SVGAGI. The CDR3 is 15 amino acids. Trimming removed 7 bases from V and 7 bases from J; junction bases left unmatched: 11. CDR3 sequence (DNA): TGTGCCAGCACCAAAGGGGTAGCGGGGGTTAATGAGCAGTTCTTC. It is translated as CASTKGVAGVNEQFF.

This clone was seen just once. This rearrangement joins TRBV9 to TRBJ1-4; weak D call: TRBD1 (6 bases). The ends were cut back, 0 bases at V and 8 bases at J, with 11 bases in the middle. Germline CDR1 is SGDLS and CDR2 is YYNGEE. This CDR3 region has 14 residues. For the CDR3, the DNA is TGTGCCAGCAGCGTAGACAGGGAGATGGAAAAACTGTTTTTT. Protein: CASSVDREMEKLFF.

The V call is TRBV29-1, the J call TRBJ1-6, with a possible D match to TRBD1 (6 bases). CDR1 is SQVTM and CDR2 is ANQGSEA in the germline V gene. This CDR3 has 13 amino acids. Trimming left V 2 bases short and J 10 bases short, with 12 bases between. The CDR3 loop is CSVEIGGSSPLHF. The CDR3 bases are TGCAGCGTTGAAATAGGGGGAAGCTCACCCCTCCACTTT.

The V and J genes are TRBV11-2 and TRBJ2-5; D ambiguous. The germline gives CDR1 SGHAT, CDR2 FQNNGV. The V and J ends lost 2 bases and 4 bases respectively, with 11 bases between them. The CDR3 has 14 amino acids. As DNA, the CDR3 is TGTGCCAGCAGCTTAATGGCGGCAGTAGAGACCCAGTACTTC. It codes for CASSLMAAVETQYF. The full variable domain, rest sourced from reference TRBV11-2 and TRBJ2-5, is EAGVAQSPRYKIIEKRQSVAFWCNPISGHATLYWYQQILGQGPKLLIQFQNNGVVDDSQLPKDRFSAERLKGVDSTLKIQPAKLEDSAVYLCASSLMAAVETQYFGPGTRLLVL.

The J gene is TRBJ2-7, the V gene TRBV10-3, with 8 nucleotides matching TRBD1. There are 14 residues in the CDR3. Germline V lookup: CDR1 ENHRY, CDR2 SYGVKD. The J segment lost 5 bases and the V segment lost 9 bases, leaving 12 bases of the junction unmatched. The CDR3 reads CAISRGLREDEQYF. DNA of the CDR3: TGTGCCATTTCCAGGGGGCTGAGAGAAGACGAGCAGTACTTC.

V is TRBV30 and J is TRBJ1-5; weak D call: TRBD1 (5 bases). In germline, CDR1 is GTSNPN, CDR2 SVGIG (reference sequence). V lost 0 bases to trimming and J lost 11 bases, with 20 bases between them. The CDR3 runs to 15 residues. The CDR3 is CAWSVSGGNGLAQHF. The DNA for the CDR3 is TGTGCCTGGAGTGTATCGGGGGGGAACGGTCTAGCCCAGCATTTT. Complete variable domain (other parts from reference TRBV30 and TRBJ1-5): SQTIHQWPATLVQPVGSPLSLECTVEGTSNPNLYWYRQAAGRGLQLLFYSVGIGQISSEVPQNLSASRPQDRQFILSSKKLLLSDSGFYLCAWSVSGGNGLAQHFGDGTRLSIL.

V is TRBV10-3 and J is TRBJ2-1; 7 bases match TRBD1. Germline V gene data show CDR1 as ENHRY and CDR2 as SYGVKD. The CDR3 is made up of 13 amino acids. Trimming at V came to 8 bases and at J to 8 bases, leaving 9 bases not matched to a gene. The CDR3 is CAIRDSGTHEQFF. The CDR3 DNA reads TGTGCCATCCGGGACAGCGGCACCCATGAGCAGTTCTTC.

The rearrangement uses TRBV6-5 and TRBJ1-1; maybe TRBD1 (5 bases). This CDR3 region has 14 residues. V was pared by 7 bases and J by 1 base, with 13 bases between. Per the germline V gene, CDR1 is MNHEY and CDR2 is SVGAGI. The CDR3 is CASTQGQGNTEAFF. The CDR3, as DNA: TGTGCCAGCACCCAAGGGCAGGGGAACACTGAAGCTTTCTTT.

DNA of the CDR3: TGTGCCAGCAGTTACGCCGGGACAGGCAACGGAGATACGCAGTATTTT. It is translated as CASSYAGTGNGDTQYF. This chain links TRBV6-2 or TRBV6-3 with TRBJ2-3; 8 positions agree with TRBD1. Germline CDR1 is MNHEY and CDR2 is SVGEGT. The CDR3 totals 16 residues. J gave up 5 bases and V 2 bases, and 9 bases lay outside the gene matches.

The CDR3 DNA follows: TGTGCCAGCAGCATCAGGACTAGCGGAGCCGAACACCGGGGAGCTGTTTTT. Translated, it gives CASSIRTSGAEHRGAVF. The chain combines TRBV21-1 with TRBJ2-2; the D call of TRBD2 is as the table states it, not checked on the DNA. TRBV21-1 is labeled a pseudogene. The CDR3 consists of 17 residues.

The gene calls are TRBV19 and TRBJ2-7; possibly TRBD1 for D (6 bases). Trimming took off 3 bases at V and 5 bases at J, with 14 bases between the two ends. The germline V gene has CDR1 LNHDA and CDR2 SQIVND (reference sequence). The CDR3 loop spans 14 amino acids. CDR3 bases: TGTGCCAGTAGTATGGGCCAGGGGAGCGACGAGCAGTACTTC. As protein: CASSMGQGSDEQYF.

V and J are TRBV3-1 (or the pseudogene TRBV3-2) and TRBJ2-3; 11 positions agree with TRBD2. Per germline, CDR1 LGHDT and CDR2 YNNKEL (reference sequence). V lost 4 bases to trimming and J lost 10 bases; unmatched junction nucleotides: 7. CDR3 length: 14 residues. CDR3 loop: CASSRSSGGTAQYF. CDR3 DNA sequence: TGTGCCAGCAGCCGGTCTAGCGGGGGGACAGCGCAGTATTTT.

The genes are TRBV24-1 and TRBJ2-1, with 8 bases identical to TRBD2. V lost 1 base, J lost 12 bases, and 7 bases stayed unmatched. Looked up from germline, CDR1 is KGHDR and CDR2 is SFDVKD. The CDR3 consists of 14 residues. The CDR3 is CATSDFPVAGGQFF. CDR3 DNA: TGTGCCACCAGTGATTTTCCCGTGGCGGGAGGGCAGTTCTTC.

The chain links TRBV25-1 to TRBJ2-1; TRBD2 aligns across 13 bases. Per the germline V gene, CDR1 is MGHDK and CDR2 is SYGVNS. Unmatched junction bases numbered 7, after V lost 8 bases and J lost 6 bases. CDR3 length: 15 residues. The CDR3 DNA reads TGTGCCAGCGATACACTAGCGGGGGGGCTCAATGAGCAGTTCTTC. Translation gives CASDTLAGGLNEQFF.

The chain joins TRBV5-4 to TRBJ2-3; 10 nucleotides match TRBD1. Trimming removed 4 bases from V and 4 bases from J; junction bases left unmatched: 9. This CDR3 contains 16 residues. Germline CDR1 reads SGHNT; CDR2 reads YYREEE (reference sequence). The CDR3 DNA is TGTGCCAGCAGCATCGTTGAGACAGGGGGCCCAGATACGCAGTATTTT. Its translation: CASSIVETGGPDTQYF.

The V call is TRBV19, the J call TRBJ1-6; 10 bases align to TRBD1. The length of the CDR3 is 15 residues. J gave up 9 bases and V 1 base, and 3 bases lay outside the gene matches. The germline V gene encodes CDR1 LNHDA and CDR2 SQIVND (reference sequence). The CDR3 here is CASSIGGTGASPLHF. CDR3 sequence (DNA): TGTGCCAGTAGTATAGGGGGGACAGGGGCTTCACCCCTCCACTTT.

The chain recombines TRBV20-1 with TRBJ1-2; D possibly corresponds to TRBD1 (6 bases). Germline-derived CDR1 and CDR2 are DFQATT and SNEGSKA (reference sequence). The CDR3 spans 13 residues. The V and J ends lost 3 bases and 4 bases respectively, with 12 bases between them. CDR3 nucleotide sequence: TGCAGTGCTAGTACTAAGACAGGCTATGGCTACACCTTC. Translating it yields CSASTKTGYGYTF.

The chain joins TRBV2 to TRBJ2-7; D perhaps matches TRBD2 (7 bases). CDR3 length equals 17 residues. V was clipped by 3 bases and J by 6 bases, with 24 bases between them. From germline, CDR1 is SNHLY and CDR2 FYNNEI. CDR3 loop: CASSELSGTIVGGEQYF. CDR3 in DNA: TGTGCCAGCAGTGAGCTTTCCGGGACTATCGTAGGGGGCGAGCAGTACTTC.

The chain joins TRBV19 to TRBJ1-4, with D maybe TRBD1 (5 bases). The CDR3 spans 15 residues. Germline V gives CDR1 LNHDA, CDR2 SQIVND (reference sequence). Trimming left V 3 bases short and J 10 bases short, with 18 bases between. CDR3 loop: CASSMGQVTAGKLFF. CDR3 bases: TGTGCCAGTAGTATGGGGCAGGTGACAGCGGGAAAACTGTTTTTT.

The chain is built from TRBV28 and TRBJ2-2; D perhaps matches TRBD2 (6 bases). This CDR3 contains 16 residues. Germline CDR1 and CDR2: MDHEN and SYDVKM. V was clipped by 2 bases and J by 1 base, with 11 bases between them. In nucleotides, the CDR3 is TGTGCCAGCAGTTTACGCGGTAGCGGGAACACCGGGGAGCTGTTTTTT. Its translation: CASSLRGSGNTGELFF.